Shown below are 21 T cell receptor beta chains from a single sample sequenced in a study of response to subunit inactivated influenza vaccine. MiXCR, applied by TCRdb to the RT-PCR reads, yields one record per CDR3 protein. This sample has about 170,000 distinct CDR3 sequences, with about 12% found just once. These same records also appear under a second study, on T cells expressing NK-cell markers. From that second work: Template switching by 5'RACE with UMIs generated the TCR beta cDNA.

Source: CD8+ T cells sorted from PBMCs, taken 11 to 12 days after vaccination. The receptor set was obtained from a man aged 45-65 years who received an inactivated influenza vaccine.

This clonotype appeared a few times. The chain recombines TRBV7-9 with TRBJ2-5; 9 bases align to TRBD2. Germline V gene lookup returns CDR1 SEHNR and CDR2 FQNEAQ (reference sequence). V trimming: 6 bases; J trimming: 1 base; junction bases outside the gene matches: 3. The CDR3 extends over 14 amino acids. CDR3 sequence (DNA): TGTGCCAGCAGATTTAGCGGGGGCCAAGAGACCCAGTACTTC. The encoded protein is CASRFSGGQETQYF.

The CDR3 DNA reads TGTGCCAGCAGCTTAACCCCCGGGACAGGATACGAGCAGTACTTC. Translated, it gives CASSLTPGTGYEQYF. The V call is TRBV11-2, the J call TRBJ2-7; 8 positions match TRBD1. The CDR3 runs 15 residues. With V trimmed by 2 bases and J by 4 bases, 7 bases remained unmatched. CDR1 and CDR2 (germline): SGHAT, FQNNGV.

The chain has TRBV29-1 and TRBJ2-7; TRBD1 might be the D (6 bases). The CDR3 length is 14 residues. Trimming removed 1 base from V and 2 bases from J, with 12 bases in between. The germline V gene has CDR1 SQVTM and CDR2 ANQGSEA. The CDR3 nucleotides read TGCAGCGTTGAAGGGACAGAAGGGGCCTACGAGCAGTACTTC. It codes for CSVEGTEGAYEQYF.

This clonotype has a count of ten or more. V and J are TRBV11-2 and TRBJ2-7; D is unresolved. V lost 5 bases and J 4 bases, leaving 9 bases between the germline ends. The germline CDR1 and CDR2 sequences are SGHAT and FQNNGV. The CDR3 runs 12 residues. CDR3 coding DNA: TGTGCCAGCAGCCCCTACGGTTACGAGCAGTACTTC. The encoded protein is CASSPYGYEQYF.

V is TRBV5-4 and J is TRBJ2-1, with 8 positions matching TRBD2. The CDR3 totals 15 residues. J was trimmed by 5 bases and V by 0 bases; bases with no gene match: 4. Germline-derived CDR1 and CDR2 are SGHNT and YYREEE (reference sequence). The CDR3 nucleotides are TGTGCCAGCAGCTTGGGAGCGGGGGTCCACAATGAGCAGTTCTTC. Translation gives CASSLGAGVHNEQFF.

The CDR3 nucleotides read TGTGCCAGCAACGATTTCTCCTCCTACGAGCAGTACTTC. It yields the protein CASNDFSSYEQYF. The V and J genes are TRBV28 and TRBJ2-7, with D unresolved. The CDR3 length is 13 residues. Germline values: CDR1 MDHEN, CDR2 SYDVKM. V dropped 7 bases and J dropped 0 bases, with 10 bases sitting between them.

The rearrangement uses TRBV11-3 and TRBJ2-3; the match to TRBD2 covers 7 bases. The CDR3 runs to 13 residues. V was clipped by 5 bases and J by 5 bases; unmatched bases: 4. Germline loops: CDR1 SGHNT, CDR2 YENEEA. The CDR3 is CASSTPGGDTQYF. CDR3 DNA sequence: TGTGCCAGCAGCACCCCGGGGGGAGATACGCAGTATTTT.

The V gene is TRBV7-8, the J gene TRBJ2-3, with TRBD2 matching 8 bases. The trim removed 1 base at V and 5 bases at J, leaving 5 bases unmatched. In germline, CDR1 is SGHVS, CDR2 FQNEAQ. The CDR3 contains 15 residues. The CDR3 nucleotides are TGTGCCAGCAGCTTAGGGACTAGCCCGGGAGATACGCAGTATTTT. This encodes CASSLGTSPGDTQYF. The variable domain in full, with the rest retrieved from reference TRBV7-8 and TRBJ2-3, is GAGVSQSPRYKVAKRGQDVALRCDPISGHVSLFWYQQALGQGPEFLTYFQNEAQLDKSGLPSDRFFAERPEGSVSTLKIQRTQQEDSAVYLCASSLGTSPGDTQYFGPGTRLTVL.

This clonotype was recorded many times. This chain links TRBV10-3 with TRBJ2-7, with 9 bases fitting TRBD2. The CDR3 is 16 amino acids. With V trimmed by 3 bases and J by 3 bases, 9 bases remained unmatched. The germline V gene encodes CDR1 ENHRY and CDR2 SYGVKD. CDR3 in amino acids: CAISDLGASGVYEQYF. The CDR3, as DNA: TGTGCCATCAGTGATTTGGGAGCTAGCGGGGTCTACGAGCAGTACTTC.

A few counts support this clonotype. The chain uses TRBV5-1 and TRBJ2-1, with 9 positions matching TRBD2. Germline values: CDR1 SGHRS, CDR2 YFSETQ. Trimming at V came to 0 bases and at J to 3 bases, leaving 7 bases not matched to a gene. The CDR3 sequence is 17 residues long. The CDR3 DNA reads TGCGCCAGCAGCTTGGAGCGGCTAGCGGGGTTCTACAATGAGCAGTTCTTC. Its translation: CASSLERLAGFYNEQFF. The full variable domain, in which reference TRBV5-1 and TRBJ2-1 provide the parts outside the CDR3, is KAGVTQTPRYLIKTRGQQVTLSCSPISGHRSVSWYQQTPGQGLQFLFEYFSETQRNKGNFPGRFSGRQFSNSRSEMNVSTLELGDSALYLCASSLERLAGFYNEQFFGPGTRLTVL.

In its sample, this clonotype was seen many times. The V and J genes are TRBV27 and TRBJ1-1; 7 bases align to TRBD1. The CDR3 is 14 amino acids. Germline V gene data show CDR1 as MNHEY and CDR2 as SMNVEV (reference sequence). V dropped 3 bases and J dropped 5; count of bases not matched to a gene: 6. The CDR3 DNA follows: TGTGCCAGCAGTTTTGCAGGGGGAGGAACTGAAGCTTTCTTT. This sequence encodes CASSFAGGGTEAFF.

The chain uses TRBV6-6 and TRBJ2-3; D is ambiguous. This CDR3 is 12 amino acids long. The germline CDR1 and CDR2 sequences are MNHNY and SVGAGI (reference sequence). V was cut by 7 bases and J by 2 bases, with 7 bases left in between. The CDR3 nucleotides are TGTGCCAGCACGGATCCCACAGATACGCAGTATTTT. The encoded protein is CASTDPTDTQYF.

This rearrangement joins TRBV7-8 to TRBJ2-7; no clear D gene. The CDR3 length is 16 residues. V was clipped by 0 bases and J by 5 bases, with 17 bases between them. Looked up from germline, CDR1 is SGHVS and CDR2 is FQNEAQ. CDR3 nucleotides: TGTGCCAGCAGCTTAGCGAGTGTCCTCGCGGCGGACGAGCAGTACTTC. Protein: CASSLASVLAADEQYF. Using reference TRBV7-8 and TRBJ2-7 for the parts outside the CDR3, the full variable domain is GAGVSQSPRYKVAKRGQDVALRCDPISGHVSLFWYQQALGQGPEFLTYFQNEAQLDKSGLPSDRFFAERPEGSVSTLKIQRTQQEDSAVYLCASSLASVLAADEQYFGPGTRLTVT.

V gene TRBV7-9 combines with J gene TRBJ2-1; D is possibly TRBD1 or TRBD2 (6 bases each). Germline CDR1 and CDR2: SEHNR and FQNEAQ (reference sequence). The ends were cut back, 1 base at V and 11 bases at J, with 9 bases in the middle. The CDR3 is 12 residues long. CDR3 DNA: TGTGCCAGCAGCTTAGAGGGGGGAAAGCAGTTCTTC. Protein: CASSLEGGKQFF.

The chain couples TRBV20-1 to TRBJ2-7; 10 bases are shared with TRBD2. Per germline, CDR1 DFQATT and CDR2 SNEGSKA (reference sequence). V trimming: 3 bases; J trimming: 6 bases; junction bases outside the gene matches: 8. The CDR3 is 14 residues long. DNA of the CDR3: TGCAGTGCTAGGGGGACTAGCGTTGGTTTCGAGCAGTACTTC. Its translation: CSARGTSVGFEQYF.

This clonotype has just a few counts. The rearrangement uses TRBV10-3 and TRBJ1-5; D is unresolved. This CDR3 spans 15 amino acids. Germline V CDR1 and CDR2: ENHRY, SYGVKD. V was trimmed by 3 bases and J by 2 bases, leaving 11 bases between them. The CDR3 protein is CAISDEGPGNQPQHF. DNA of the CDR3: TGTGCCATCAGTGACGAAGGGCCGGGCAATCAGCCCCAGCATTTT.

This clonotype was detected a few times. This CDR3 reads CASSDPGPGHTDTQYF. In DNA, the CDR3 is TGTGCCAGCAGTGATCCGGGCCCCGGTCACACAGATACGCAGTATTTT. The chain links TRBV2 to TRBJ2-3, with D hard to call. The CDR3 consists of 16 residues. The germline CDR1 and CDR2 sequences are SNHLY and FYNNEI. V lost 3 bases to trimming and J lost 2 bases, with 15 bases between them.

The gene calls are TRBV12-3 or TRBV12-4 and TRBJ1-3; TRBD1 aligns across 8 bases. CDR3 length: 13 amino acids. The ends lost 10 bases at V and 5 bases at J; junction bases unmatched: 7. As DNA, the CDR3 is TGTGCCACCGAAGACAGGGGCCGAAACACCATATATTTT. Translated: CATEDRGRNTIYF.

This clonotype has a handful of counts. This chain uses TRBV9 with TRBJ2-3, with 11 bases lining up with TRBD1. J gave up 1 base and V 6 bases, and 16 bases lay outside the gene matches. Per germline, CDR1 SGDLS and CDR2 YYNGEE. The length of the CDR3 is 19 residues. The CDR3: CASTTSLGGTGGGTDTQYF. For the CDR3, the DNA is TGTGCCAGCACCACTAGCCTGGGTGGGACAGGGGGGGGCACAGATACGCAGTATTTT. The full variable domain, its missing parts supplied by reference TRBV9 and TRBJ2-3, is DSGVTQTPKHLITATGQRVTLRCSPRSGDLSVYWYQQSLDQGLQFLIQYYNGEERAKGNILERFSAQQFPDLHSELNLSSLELGDSALYFCASTTSLGGTGGGTDTQYFGPGTRLTVL.

This clonotype was seen ten or more times. CDR3 bases: TGCAGCGTTAGTCCGACAGGGATCACCGGGGAGCTGTTTTTT. Its translation is CSVSPTGITGELFF. The V and J genes are TRBV29-1 and TRBJ2-2; 7 bases agree with TRBD1. Losses at the gene ends were 5 bases for V and 4 bases for J; bases not matched to a gene: 7. CDR3 size: 14 residues. The germline V gene has CDR1 SQVTM and CDR2 ANQGSEA.

This clonotype was counted a few times. This chain uses TRBV28 with TRBJ2-7, with 10 bases matching TRBD2. The V segment lost 6 bases and the J segment 2 bases; nucleotides outside the gene matches: 7. Germline V gene lookup returns CDR1 MDHEN and CDR2 SYDVKM. The CDR3 is 15 amino acids. CDR3 sequence: CASSAGLAATYEQYF. The CDR3 nucleotides are TGTGCCAGCAGCGCCGGACTAGCGGCTACCTACGAGCAGTACTTC.